This TCR beta chain was recovered during a study of cytomegalovirus exposure and HLA in healthy donors. Broader study findings: Among the sequence variants, a highly shared cluster was likely an artifact of sequencing. Cytomegalovirus-associated status was assigned to some 180 TCR beta chains.

V trimming: 6 bases; J trimming: 5 bases; junction bases outside the gene matches: 7. This CDR3 is built from 13 residues. Germline V gives CDR1 SQVTM, CDR2 ANQGSEA. It was with 60 Vbeta and 13 Jbeta primers that the PCR ran. Repertoires were generated with immunoSEQ multiplex PCR, while TCRdb's copy carries only in-frame clones and drops some. The sample has fewer than 200,000 clones, 65% to 75% seen once. This clone has a single count. What it binds is not known. Sequencing was done on a sample of PBMCs. The chain recombines TRBV29-1 with TRBJ1-5; 7 positions agree with TRBD1. The sequence was obtained from a human donor in good health. The CDR3 DNA is TGCAGCGTAAGTACAGGGGAGCATCAGCCCCAGCATTTT. The encoded protein is CSVSTGEHQPQHF. Filled out from reference TRBV29-1 and TRBJ1-5, the complete variable domain reads SAVISQKPSRDICQRGTSLTIQCQVDSQVTMMFWYRQQPGQSLTLIATANQGSEATYESGFVIDKFPISRPNLTFSTLTVSNMSPEDSSIYLCSVSTGEHQPQHFGDGTRLSIL.